Reported below is one TCR beta chain. As yet, its antigen is unknown. These data come from a study of T cells expressing NK-cell markers. Study-wide background: Researchers got TCR beta repertoires out of sorted CD3+CD56+NKG2C+, CD3+CD56+NKG2C- and CD3+CD56-NKG2C+ T cells.

TCRdb reprocessed the 5' RACE reads and stores each CDR3 protein as one record, lacking DNA. The table lists 300,000 to 450,000 distinct CDR3 sequences. Study-wide results and caveats: Dominant NKG2C+ clonotypes made up roughly 1.0-7.5% of CD8+ T cells in a handful of donors.

The germline V gene encodes CDR1 LGHDT and CDR2 YNNKEL (reference sequence). The CDR3 has 12 residues. This chain connects TRBV3-1 to TRBJ1-4. Sequenced material: blood T cells: a sorted CD56 or NKG2C T cell subset, CD4+ or CD8+ T cells, or bulk PBMC T cells (not recorded which). The receptor's source is a man aged 18 to 69 in good health. The CDR3 sequence is CASSYNSEKLFF.